Below, one TCR beta chain is given with its context. The antigen remains undetermined. The source of the sample is a study of CD8+ T cells in alopecia areata. About the study: For the treated group, dosing was oral tofacitinib at 5 to 10 mg twice daily.

Extracted RNA was reverse transcribed, and the resulting cDNA served as sequencing template. Clones were sequenced by immunoSEQ multiplex PCR, and TCRdb holds only the in-frame ones, with some missing. The sample shows 150,000 or so clones, approximately 70% of them seen only once. Findings and caveats of the study: Normal scalp showed lower clonality than lesional scalp, especially alopecia totalis/universalis. Patients showed less clear TCR sequence sharing than mice, possibly partly because of HLA diversity.

The CDR3 spans 12 residues. CDR1 is SEHNR and CDR2 is FQNEAQ in the germline V gene (reference sequence). V lost 11 bases and J lost 10, with 20 bases in between. The V gene is TRBV7-9, the J gene TRBJ2-5; the D gene could be TRBD1 or TRBD2 (5 bases each). Source: CD8+ T cells sorted from blood, taken at week 0. The origin of this receptor is a human donor with alopecia areata. The CDR3 loop is CAGTGPQGFQYF. For the CDR3, the DNA is TGTGCCGGAACGGGGCCCCAAGGTTTCCAGTACTTC.